The 26 T cell receptor beta chains below all came from one sample that was sequenced in a study of T cell repertoires in cytomegalovirus infection. One entry per CDR3 protein, called by TCRdb with MiXCR from the reads. The sample yields fewer than 300,000 distinct CDR3 sequences, under 30% seen once. The sample was PBMCs. These receptors were taken from a human donor in good health (CMV status not recorded). Some clones in this sample may be carry-over from other donors' samples.

The V call is TRBV24-1, the J call TRBJ2-1; TRBD2 agrees at 10 bases. The germline CDR1 and CDR2 sequences are KGHDR and SFDVKD. Unmatched junction bases numbered 1, after V lost 2 bases and J lost 7 bases. The CDR3 has 14 amino acids. The CDR3 loop reads CATSDWTSGNEQFF. CDR3 bases: TGTGCCACCAGTGATTGGACTAGCGGAAATGAGCAGTTCTTC.

The chain is built from TRBV20-1 and TRBJ2-7; 7 bases are shared with TRBD2. The germline V gene encodes CDR1 DFQATT and CDR2 SNEGSKA (reference sequence). There are 13 residues in the CDR3. Trimming at V came to 4 bases and at J to 3 bases, leaving 6 bases not matched to a gene. The CDR3 region is CSAIPGTNYEQYF. The CDR3 bases are TGCAGTGCTATCCCCGGGACTAACTACGAGCAGTACTTC.

This clonotype was recorded many times. The chain couples TRBV7-2 to TRBJ2-2, with D possibly being TRBD1 (5 bases). The CDR3 is 17 residues long. Germline CDR1 is SGHTA and CDR2 is FQGNSA. Trimming pared 5 bases from V and 1 base from J, leaving 17 bases between. CDR3 residues: CASSPSQRTGNTGELFF. The CDR3 region has the DNA TGTGCCAGCAGCCCGAGCCAGAGAACAGGGAACACCGGGGAGCTGTTTTTT.

The chain carries TRBV6-5 and TRBJ2-6; D may be TRBD1 (5 bases). The germline V and J ends were trimmed by 7 bases and 3 bases, with 10 bases remaining between them. Germline lookup yields CDR1 MNHEY and CDR2 SVGAGI. This CDR3 is 14 amino acids long. The CDR3 nucleotides are TGTGCCAGCACTCTCAGGGTTGGGGCCAACGTCCTGACTTTC. Translation: CASTLRVGANVLTF.

Comments on this clonotype: This sequence may be a read error, since a much larger clone differs from it by one base. The chain combines TRBV11-2 with TRBJ2-7; possible D gene TRBD2, 6 bases. The CDR3 sequence is 12 residues long. Germline CDR1 and CDR2: SGHAT and FQNNGV. The chain's CDR3 is CASGFFGGEQYF. CDR3 coding DNA: TGTGCCAGCGGCTTCTTCGGGGGCGAGCAGTACTTC.

The CDR3 loop is CSARDPGVDTQYF. DNA of the CDR3: TGCAGTGCTAGAGATCCCGGGGTGGATACGCAGTATTTT. The V gene is TRBV20-1, the J gene TRBJ2-3; possibly TRBD2 for D (5 bases). Trimming stripped 0 bases from V and 6 bases from J, with 10 bases between. Germline lookup yields CDR1 DFQATT and CDR2 SNEGSKA (reference sequence). This CDR3 region has 13 residues.

CDR3 region: CASSWAGGRTDTQYF. DNA of the CDR3: TGTGCCAGCAGTTGGGCGGGAGGACGCACAGATACGCAGTATTTT. The rearrangement uses TRBV28 and TRBJ2-3, with 8 positions matching TRBD2. CDR1 and CDR2 (germline): MDHEN, SYDVKM. After removal of 4 bases from V and 1 base from J, the junction contained 4 bases not matched to a gene. This CDR3 region has 15 residues.

The V gene is TRBV30, the J gene TRBJ2-3; D is undetermined. Germline V gene sequence: CDR1 GTSNPN, CDR2 SVGIG (reference sequence). V lost 1 base and J 5 bases, leaving 7 bases between the germline ends. The CDR3 extends over 12 amino acids. CDR3 coding DNA: TGTGCCTGGAGTGCGAGACAAGATACGCAGTATTTT. Encoded protein: CAWSARQDTQYF.

This clonotype was detected ten times or more. The chain couples TRBV7-9 to TRBJ1-2; unclear D gene. V was cut by 1 base and J by 5 bases, with 14 bases left in between. CDR1 SEHNR and CDR2 FQNEAQ come from the germline V gene (reference sequence). CDR3 size: 15 residues. CDR3 DNA sequence: TGTGCCAGCAGCTTAGGAACAGCGGGCCAGTATGGCTACACCTTC. Encoded protein: CASSLGTAGQYGYTF.

CDR3 in DNA: TGTGCCAGCACAGGGACAGGAGGGCATCAGCCCCAGCATTTT. It is translated as CASTGTGGHQPQHF. This chain links TRBV7-2 with TRBJ1-5; 8 nucleotides agree with TRBD1. The CDR3 is 14 residues long. Per the germline V gene, CDR1 is SGHTA and CDR2 is FQGNSA. V shed 7 bases and J 5 bases; nucleotides not matched to a gene: 7.

V gene TRBV5-1 combines with J gene TRBJ2-1; D is possibly TRBD1 or TRBD2 (5 bases each). The CDR3 consists of 15 residues. Trimming took 4 bases from V and 1 from J, leaving 12 bases between them. Germline V gives CDR1 SGHRS, CDR2 YFSETQ. The CDR3 protein is CASSTVGGSYNEQFF. CDR3 DNA: TGCGCCAGCAGCACGGTTGGGGGTTCCTACAATGAGCAGTTCTTC.

The genes are TRBV12-3 or TRBV12-4 and TRBJ2-7; 10 bases line up with TRBD2. The V segment lost 8 bases and the J segment 6 bases; nucleotides outside the gene matches: 7. This CDR3 region has 13 residues. CDR3 bases: TGTGCCAGCGGGGGGCTAGCGGGAGTCGAGCAGTACTTC. Translation gives CASGGLAGVEQYF.

Of note for this clonotype: A read error may be the cause here, since a much bigger clone is one base away. This sequence joins TRBV7-1 and TRBJ1-6; possible D gene TRBD1, 5 bases. TRBV7-1 is flagged as an ORF with uncertain function. With 0 bases removed from V and 10 bases from J, the gap between germline ends came to 10 bases. This CDR3 comprises 14 residues. In DNA, the CDR3 is TGTGCCAGCAGCTCAGCAGGGGTTGGCTCACCCCTCCACTTT. Its translation: CASSSAGVGSPLHF.

Comments on this clonotype: With a much larger clone just one base away, this may be a read error. The chain has TRBV12-3 or TRBV12-4 and TRBJ1-2; tentatively, D is TRBD1 (6 bases). V was cut by 3 bases and J by 3 bases, with 17 bases left in between. The CDR3 loop spans 16 amino acids. CDR3 nucleotides: TGTGCCAGCAGTTTTGGCCATTGGGCAGGGGACTATGGCTACACCTTC. Its protein product is CASSFGHWAGDYGYTF.

This clonotype occurred many times. The chain has TRBV7-8 and TRBJ2-4; D remains unclear. Trimming removed 0 bases at V and 5 bases at J, with 11 bases between. The germline CDR1 and CDR2 sequences are SGHVS and FQNEAQ. This CDR3 has 15 residues. The CDR3: CASSLAGTSQNIQYF. For the CDR3, the DNA is TGTGCCAGCAGCTTAGCGGGTACATCCCAAAACATTCAGTACTTC.

There are many counts of this clonotype. V gene TRBV7-8 combines with J gene TRBJ2-1; 12 bases align to TRBD2. With 1 base clipped from V and 2 bases from J, the junction kept 3 bases outside the gene matches. Germline V gene lookup returns CDR1 SGHVS and CDR2 FQNEAQ. The CDR3 extends over 17 amino acids. The CDR3 spells CASSLGGLAGPYNEQFF. CDR3 nucleotide sequence: TGTGCCAGCAGCTTAGGAGGACTAGCGGGACCCTACAATGAGCAGTTCTTC.

This clonotype has at least ten counts. The chain is built from TRBV7-2 and TRBJ2-1, with 7 nucleotides matching TRBD2. Germline-derived CDR1 and CDR2 are SGHTA and FQGNSA. J was trimmed by 0 bases and V by 3 bases; bases with no gene match: 5. This CDR3 is 16 amino acids long. The CDR3 here is CASSFRAGSSYNEQFF. The DNA of the CDR3 is TGTGCCAGCAGCTTTCGAGCGGGGAGCTCCTACAATGAGCAGTTCTTC.

This clonotype has a handful of counts. CDR3 protein: CASSLQTGNTEAFF. The CDR3, as DNA: TGCGCCAGCAGCTTACAGACAGGGAACACTGAAGCTTTCTTT. The chain combines TRBV5-1 with TRBJ1-1; weak D call: TRBD1 (6 bases). Germline V gene lookup returns CDR1 SGHRS and CDR2 YFSETQ. V lost 2 bases to trimming and J lost 1 base, with 9 bases between them. The length of the CDR3 is 14 residues.

This clonotype has more than one count but fewer than ten. The chain joins TRBV28 to TRBJ1-2, with D perhaps TRBD1 (5 bases). Germline V gene sequence: CDR1 MDHEN, CDR2 SYDVKM. This CDR3 has 13 amino acids. Deletions cut 6 bases from V and 8 bases from J, with 16 bases between. This CDR3 is CASREIGVSGYTF. CDR3 nucleotide sequence: TGTGCCAGCAGGGAAATAGGGGTGAGCGGCTACACCTTC.

In its sample, this clonotype was seen many times. The chain combines TRBV2 with TRBJ1-1, with TRBD1 as a possible D gene (5 bases). The ends were cut back, 9 bases at V and 3 bases at J, with 17 bases in the middle. The germline V gene has CDR1 SNHLY and CDR2 FYNNEI. The CDR3 runs 14 residues. The CDR3, as DNA: TGTGCCAGTACCCCTTCGGCAGGGTACACTGAAGCTTTCTTT. Its protein product is CASTPSAGYTEAFF.

There are a few counts of this clonotype. The V and J genes are TRBV29-1 and TRBJ1-6, with no clear D. Germline V gene sequence: CDR1 SQVTM, CDR2 ANQGSEA. Trimming stripped 6 bases from V and 0 bases from J, with 9 bases between. The CDR3 runs to 14 residues. In DNA, the CDR3 is TGCAGCGTCATGGAGAGCTCCTATAATTCACCCCTCCACTTT. Amino acid sequence: CSVMESSYNSPLHF.

CDR3 protein: CASSEGQGRSYNSPLHF. The CDR3 nucleotides are TGTGCCAGCAGCGAGGGACAGGGGCGGTCCTATAATTCACCCCTCCACTTT. This chain links TRBV9 with TRBJ1-6; 10 bases agree with TRBD1. V lost 3 bases and J lost 1; bases outside the gene matches: 4. Germline CDR1 reads SGDLS; CDR2 reads YYNGEE. CDR3 size: 17 residues.

This chain joins TRBV20-1 and TRBJ2-1, with TRBD2 matching 7 bases. Per the germline V gene, CDR1 is DFQATT and CDR2 is SNEGSKA (reference sequence). V gave up 5 bases and J gave up 0 bases; unmatched junction bases: 7. The CDR3 length is 15 residues. In nucleotides, the CDR3 is TGCAGTGCTCCCGGGGGGAGCAGCTCCTACAATGAGCAGTTCTTC. Translating gives CSAPGGSSSYNEQFF.

This chain links TRBV7-2 with TRBJ2-4, with D possibly being TRBD1 (6 bases). CDR3 length: 12 residues. V lost 5 bases and J lost 8, with 10 bases in between. CDR1 is SGHTA, CDR2 FQGNSA, per germline. The CDR3 loop reads CASSEGHYIQYF. DNA of the CDR3: TGTGCCAGCAGCGAGGGACACTACATTCAGTACTTC.

The gene calls are TRBV19 and TRBJ2-1; 9 nucleotides line up with TRBD2. The CDR3 totals 16 residues. J was trimmed by 0 bases and V by 6 bases; bases with no gene match: 6. Germline CDR1 and CDR2: LNHDA and SQIVND (reference sequence). CDR3 bases: TGTGCCAGTAGACCTCTAGCGGGGAGCTCCTACAATGAGCAGTTCTTC. Its translation: CASRPLAGSSYNEQFF. Full variable domain (rest looked up from reference TRBV19 and TRBJ2-1): DGGITQSPKYLFRKEGQNVTLSCEQNLNHDAMYWYRQDPGQGLRLIYYSQIVNDFQKGDIAEGYSVSREKKESFPLTVTSAQKNPTAFYLCASRPLAGSSYNEQFFGPGTRLTVL.

The chain employs TRBV27 and TRBJ2-7; no reliable D call. The CDR3 extends over 13 amino acids. Germline CDR1 reads MNHEY; CDR2 reads SMNVEV (reference sequence). Trimming cost V 6 bases and J 0 bases, with 9 bases left between them. Here the CDR3 DNA reads TGTGCCAGCAGACTACTGAGCTCCTACGAGCAGTACTTC. Translated: CASRLLSSYEQYF.